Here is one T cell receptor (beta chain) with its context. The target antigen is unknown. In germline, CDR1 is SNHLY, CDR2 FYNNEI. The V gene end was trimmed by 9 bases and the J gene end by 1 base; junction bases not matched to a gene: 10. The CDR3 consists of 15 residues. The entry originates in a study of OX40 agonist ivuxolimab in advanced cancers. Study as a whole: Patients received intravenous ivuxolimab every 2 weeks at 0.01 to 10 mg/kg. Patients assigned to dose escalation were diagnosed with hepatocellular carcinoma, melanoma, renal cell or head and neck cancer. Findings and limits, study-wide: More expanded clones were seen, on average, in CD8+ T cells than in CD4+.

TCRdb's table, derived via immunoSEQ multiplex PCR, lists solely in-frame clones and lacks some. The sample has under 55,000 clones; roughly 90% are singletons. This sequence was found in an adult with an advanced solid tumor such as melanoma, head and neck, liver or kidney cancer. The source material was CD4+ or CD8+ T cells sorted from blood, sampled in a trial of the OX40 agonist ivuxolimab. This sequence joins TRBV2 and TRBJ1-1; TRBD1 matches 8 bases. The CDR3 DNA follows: TGTGCCAGATCCCGCGAGGGACAGGCGAACACTGAAGCTTTCTTT. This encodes CARSREGQANTEAFF.